This T cell receptor (beta chain) was identified in a study of cytomegalovirus exposure and HLA in healthy donors. Study-wide results and caveats: Associated with cytomegalovirus, according to the listing, were around 170 TCR beta chains.

Measured with immunoSEQ multiplex PCR; TCRdb has only the in-frame clones, and not every one. The table records about 150,000 clones, about 89% of them present only once. With respect to this clone: What it binds is not known.

This CDR3 comprises 13 residues. Germline-derived CDR1 and CDR2 are GTSNPN and SVGIG (reference sequence). V gave up 4 bases and J gave up 4 bases, with 10 bases separating them. The chain carries TRBV30 and TRBJ2-2; D gene ambiguous. The TCR comes from a woman aged 18-35 years in good health and CMV-seropositive. Sequencing used PBMCs. CDR3 DNA sequence: TGTGCCTGGAATGGCCGTGGCACCGGGGAGCTGTTTTTT. It yields the protein CAWNGRGTGELFF.